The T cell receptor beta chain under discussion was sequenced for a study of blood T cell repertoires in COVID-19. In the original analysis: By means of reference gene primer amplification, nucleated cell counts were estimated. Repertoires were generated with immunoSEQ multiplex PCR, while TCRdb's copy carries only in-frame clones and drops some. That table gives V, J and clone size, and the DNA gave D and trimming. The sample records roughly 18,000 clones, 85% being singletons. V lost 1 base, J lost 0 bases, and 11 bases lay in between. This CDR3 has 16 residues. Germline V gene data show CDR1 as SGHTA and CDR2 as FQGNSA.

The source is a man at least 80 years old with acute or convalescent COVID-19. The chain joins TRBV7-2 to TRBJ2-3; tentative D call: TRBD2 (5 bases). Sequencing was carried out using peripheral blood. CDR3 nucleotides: TGTGCCAGCAGCTTAGTTGCGGGCCCCAGCACAGATACGCAGTATTTT. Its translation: CASSLVAGPSTDTQYF.